This entry is about one T cell receptor beta chain. This record belongs to a study of tumor-infiltrating lymphocytes in localized non-small cell lung cancer. Whole-study context: Some samples were collected after neoadjuvant chemotherapy; smokers, never-smokers and several histologies were included.

The repertoire was sequenced with immunoSEQ multiplex PCR; TCRdb's copy has only in-frame clones and lacks some. Of 9,500 to 10,000 clones detected, more than 75% appear once; the ten largest clones hold 9.8%. The TCR sequence derives from a human donor with non-small cell lung cancer. The sequencing sample was made of lung tumor tissue.

CDR3 loop: CASSLGTGLYEQYF. Written as DNA, the CDR3 is TGTGCCAGCAGCTTAGGGACAGGGCTCTACGAGCAGTACTTC. The chain combines TRBV7-9 with TRBJ2-7, with 8 bases lining up with TRBD1. The CDR3 is 14 amino acids. Trimming cost V 1 base and J 3 bases; bases outside gene matches: 2. Germline CDR1 reads SEHNR; CDR2 reads FQNEAQ (reference sequence).